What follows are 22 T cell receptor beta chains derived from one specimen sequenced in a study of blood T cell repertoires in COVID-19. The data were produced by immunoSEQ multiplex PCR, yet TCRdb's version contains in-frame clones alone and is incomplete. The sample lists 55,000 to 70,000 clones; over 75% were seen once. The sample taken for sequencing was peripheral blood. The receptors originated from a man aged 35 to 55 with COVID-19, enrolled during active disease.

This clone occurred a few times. The CDR3 loop is CASSLVRAGLTRQRTSTDTQYF. The CDR3 nucleotides read TGTGCCAGCAGCTTAGTACGCGCGGGCCTGACCCGACAAAGGACTAGCACAGATACGCAGTATTTT. V usage is TRBV7-8 and J usage is TRBJ2-3; D is perhaps TRBD2 (5 bases). CDR1 and CDR2 from the germline V gene are SGHVS and FQNEAQ. The germline V and J ends were trimmed by 1 base and 0 bases, with 29 bases remaining between them. CDR3 length: 22 residues.

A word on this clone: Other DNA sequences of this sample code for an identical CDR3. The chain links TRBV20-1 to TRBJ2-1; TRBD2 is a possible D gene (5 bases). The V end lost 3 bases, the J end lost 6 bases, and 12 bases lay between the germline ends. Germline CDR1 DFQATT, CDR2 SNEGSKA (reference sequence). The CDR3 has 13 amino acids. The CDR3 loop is CSASRLAGNEQFF. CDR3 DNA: TGCAGTGCTAGTCGGCTAGCCGGCAATGAGCAGTTCTTC.

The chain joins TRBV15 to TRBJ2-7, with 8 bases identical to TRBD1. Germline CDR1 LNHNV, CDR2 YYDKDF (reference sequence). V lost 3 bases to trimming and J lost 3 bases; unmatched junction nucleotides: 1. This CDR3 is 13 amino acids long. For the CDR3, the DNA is TGTGCCACCAGCAGTGACAGGGGCTACGAGCAGTACTTC. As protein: CATSSDRGYEQYF.

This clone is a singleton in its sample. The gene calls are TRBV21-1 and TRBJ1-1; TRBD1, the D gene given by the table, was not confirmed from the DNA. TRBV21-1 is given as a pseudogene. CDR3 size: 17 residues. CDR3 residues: CASSLIGQLRSLSEAFF. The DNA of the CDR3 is TGTGCCAGCAGCCTTATCGGACAGCTTCGCTCACTCAGCGAAGCTTTCTTT.

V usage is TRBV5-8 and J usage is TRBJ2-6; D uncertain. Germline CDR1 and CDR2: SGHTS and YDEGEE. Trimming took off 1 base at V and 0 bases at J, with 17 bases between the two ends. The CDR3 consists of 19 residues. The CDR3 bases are TGTGCCAGCAGCTTGATTGGTCGAGTGGCGGTCTCTGGGGCCAACGTCCTGACTTTC. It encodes CASSLIGRVAVSGANVLTF.

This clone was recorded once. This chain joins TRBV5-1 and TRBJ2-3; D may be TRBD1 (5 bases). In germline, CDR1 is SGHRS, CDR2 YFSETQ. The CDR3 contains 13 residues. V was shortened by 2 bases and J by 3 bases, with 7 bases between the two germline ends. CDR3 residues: CASSFSGTDTQYF. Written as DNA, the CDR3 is TGCGCCAGCAGCTTTTCAGGGACAGATACGCAGTATTTT.

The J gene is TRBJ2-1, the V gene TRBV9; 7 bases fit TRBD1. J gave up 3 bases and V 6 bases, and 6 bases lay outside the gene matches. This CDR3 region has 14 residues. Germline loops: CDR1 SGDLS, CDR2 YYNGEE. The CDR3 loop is CASNIGGLYNEQFF. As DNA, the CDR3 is TGTGCCAGCAATATAGGGGGCCTCTACAATGAGCAGTTCTTC. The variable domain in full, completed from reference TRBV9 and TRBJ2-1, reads DSGVTQTPKHLITATGQRVTLRCSPRSGDLSVYWYQQSLDQGLQFLIQYYNGEERAKGNILERFSAQQFPDLHSELNLSSLELGDSALYFCASNIGGLYNEQFFGPGTRLTVL.

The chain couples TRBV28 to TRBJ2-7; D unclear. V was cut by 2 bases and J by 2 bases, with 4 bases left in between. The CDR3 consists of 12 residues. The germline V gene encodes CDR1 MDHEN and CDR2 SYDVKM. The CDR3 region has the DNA TGTGCCAGCAGTTTAGCTACCTACGAGCAGTACTTC. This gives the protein CASSLATYEQYF. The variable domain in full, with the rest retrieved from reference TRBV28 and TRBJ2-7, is DVKVTQSSRYLVKRTGEKVFLECVQDMDHENMFWYRQDPGLGLRLIYFSYDVKMKEKGDIPEGYSVSREKKERFSLILESASTNQTSMYLCASSLATYEQYFGPGTRLTVT.

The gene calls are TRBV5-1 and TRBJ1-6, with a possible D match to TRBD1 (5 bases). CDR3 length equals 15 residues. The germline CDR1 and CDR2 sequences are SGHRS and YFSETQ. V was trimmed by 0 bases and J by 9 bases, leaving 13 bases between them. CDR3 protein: CASSLAAGSSSPLHF. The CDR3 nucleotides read TGCGCCAGCAGCTTGGCCGCAGGGTCAAGTTCACCCCTCCACTTT.

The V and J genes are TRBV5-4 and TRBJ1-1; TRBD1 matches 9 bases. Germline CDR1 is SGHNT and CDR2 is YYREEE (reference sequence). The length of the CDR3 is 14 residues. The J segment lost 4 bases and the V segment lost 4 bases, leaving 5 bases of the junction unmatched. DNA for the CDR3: TGTGCCAGCAGCCCGGGACAGGGCTCCACTGAAGCTTTCTTT. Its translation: CASSPGQGSTEAFF.

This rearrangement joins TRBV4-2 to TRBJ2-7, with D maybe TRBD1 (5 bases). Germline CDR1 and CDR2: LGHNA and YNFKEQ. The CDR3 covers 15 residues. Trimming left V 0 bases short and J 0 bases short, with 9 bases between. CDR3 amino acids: CASSQDQDTSYEQYF. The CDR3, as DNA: TGTGCCAGCAGCCAAGATCAGGACACCTCCTACGAGCAGTACTTC.

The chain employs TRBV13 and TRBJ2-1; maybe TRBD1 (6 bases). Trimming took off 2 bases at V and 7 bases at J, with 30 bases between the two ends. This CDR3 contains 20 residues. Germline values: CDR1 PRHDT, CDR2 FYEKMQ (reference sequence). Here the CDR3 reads CASSLRDIVKSTPFRNEQFF. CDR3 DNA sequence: TGTGCCAGCAGCTTAAGGGACATCGTAAAGTCCACCCCCTTTAGAAATGAGCAGTTCTTC.

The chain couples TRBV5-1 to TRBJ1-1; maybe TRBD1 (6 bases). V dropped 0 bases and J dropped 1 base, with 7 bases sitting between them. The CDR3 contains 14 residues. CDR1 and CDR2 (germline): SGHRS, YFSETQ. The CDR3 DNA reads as TGCGCCAGCAGCTTGGGAGGGGGGAACACTGAAGCTTTCTTT. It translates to CASSLGGGNTEAFF.

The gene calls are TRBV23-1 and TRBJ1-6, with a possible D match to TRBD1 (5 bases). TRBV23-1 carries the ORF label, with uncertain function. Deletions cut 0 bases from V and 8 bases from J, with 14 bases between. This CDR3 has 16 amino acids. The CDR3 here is CASSQSEGVVDSPLHF. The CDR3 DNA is TGCGCCAGCAGTCAATCGGAAGGGGTGGTTGATTCACCCCTCCACTTT.

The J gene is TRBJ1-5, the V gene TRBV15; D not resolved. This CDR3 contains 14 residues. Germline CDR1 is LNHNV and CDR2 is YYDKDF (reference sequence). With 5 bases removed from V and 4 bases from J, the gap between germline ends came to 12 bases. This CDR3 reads CATSPHRGNQPQHF. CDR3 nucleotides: TGTGCCACCAGCCCCCACCGGGGAAATCAGCCCCAGCATTTT.

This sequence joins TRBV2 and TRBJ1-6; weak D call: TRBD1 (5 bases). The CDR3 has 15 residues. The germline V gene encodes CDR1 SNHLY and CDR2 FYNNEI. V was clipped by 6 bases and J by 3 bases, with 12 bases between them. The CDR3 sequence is CASRSFTGYNSPLHF. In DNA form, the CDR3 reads TGTGCCAGCAGATCCTTCACAGGCTATAATTCACCCCTCCACTTT.

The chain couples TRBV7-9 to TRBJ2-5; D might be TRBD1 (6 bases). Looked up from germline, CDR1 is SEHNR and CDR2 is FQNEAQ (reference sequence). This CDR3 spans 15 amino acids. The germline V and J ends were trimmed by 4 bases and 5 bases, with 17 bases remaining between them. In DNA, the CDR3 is TGTGCCAGCAGCTATCCACAGGGTACTTGGGAGACCCAGTACTTC. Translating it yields CASSYPQGTWETQYF.

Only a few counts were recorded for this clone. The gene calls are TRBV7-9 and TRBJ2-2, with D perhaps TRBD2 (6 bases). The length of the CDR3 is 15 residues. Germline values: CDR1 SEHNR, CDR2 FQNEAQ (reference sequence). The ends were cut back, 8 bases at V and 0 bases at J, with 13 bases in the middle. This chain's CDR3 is CASRLAGPNTGELFF. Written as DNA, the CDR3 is TGTGCCAGCCGCCTGGCGGGACCGAACACCGGGGAGCTGTTTTTT. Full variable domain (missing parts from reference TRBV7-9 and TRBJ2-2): DTGVSQNPRHKITKRGQNVTFRCDPISEHNRLYWYRQTLGQGPEFLTYFQNEAQLEKSRLLSDRFSAERPKGSFSTLEIQRTEQGDSAMYLCASRLAGPNTGELFFGEGSRLTVL.

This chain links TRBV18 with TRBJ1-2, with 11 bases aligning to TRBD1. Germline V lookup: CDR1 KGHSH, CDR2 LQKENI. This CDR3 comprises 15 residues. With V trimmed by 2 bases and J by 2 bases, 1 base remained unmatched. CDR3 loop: CASSPRTGGNYGYTF. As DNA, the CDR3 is TGTGCCAGCTCACCAAGGACAGGGGGCAACTATGGCTACACCTTC.

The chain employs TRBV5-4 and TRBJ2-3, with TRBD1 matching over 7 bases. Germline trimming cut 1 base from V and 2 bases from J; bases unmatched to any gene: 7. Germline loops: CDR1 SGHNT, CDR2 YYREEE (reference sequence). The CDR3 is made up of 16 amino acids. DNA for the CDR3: TGTGCCAGCAGCTTGTTAAGGGGGACAGACACAGATACGCAGTATTTT. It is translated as CASSLLRGTDTDTQYF.

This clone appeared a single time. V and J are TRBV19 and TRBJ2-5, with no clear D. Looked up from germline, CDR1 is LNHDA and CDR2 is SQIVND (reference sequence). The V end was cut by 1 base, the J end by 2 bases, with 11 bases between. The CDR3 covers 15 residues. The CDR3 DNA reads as TGTGCCAGTAGTATAGGAGGAACCGCGCAAGAGACCCAGTACTTC. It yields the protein CASSIGGTAQETQYF.

The CDR3 sequence: CASSLGTGAYNEQFF. For the CDR3, the DNA is TGTGCCAGCAGCCTGGGGACAGGGGCTTACAATGAGCAGTTCTTC. The rearrangement joins TRBV3-1 (or the pseudogene TRBV3-2) to TRBJ2-1, with 10 nucleotides matching TRBD1. J was trimmed by 4 bases and V by 4 bases; bases with no gene match: 4. In germline, CDR1 is LGHDT, CDR2 YNNKEL (reference sequence). CDR3 length: 15 residues.